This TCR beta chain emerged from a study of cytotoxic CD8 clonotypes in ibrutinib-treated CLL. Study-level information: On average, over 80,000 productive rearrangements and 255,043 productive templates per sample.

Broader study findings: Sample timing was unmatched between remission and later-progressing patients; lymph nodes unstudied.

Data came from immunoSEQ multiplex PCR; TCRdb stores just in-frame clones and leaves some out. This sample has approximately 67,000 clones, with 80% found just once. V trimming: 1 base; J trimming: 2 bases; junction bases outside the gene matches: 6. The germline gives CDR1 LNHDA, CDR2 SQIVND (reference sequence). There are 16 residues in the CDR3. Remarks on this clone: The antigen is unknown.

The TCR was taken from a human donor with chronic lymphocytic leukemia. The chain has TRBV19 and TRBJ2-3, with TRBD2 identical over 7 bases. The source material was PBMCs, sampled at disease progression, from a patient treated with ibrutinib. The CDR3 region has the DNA TGTGCCAGTAGTATAGGGCCTAGCGGTCTCACAGATACGCAGTATTTT. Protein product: CASSIGPSGLTDTQYF.